A selection of T cell receptor beta chains follows, all from one sample in a study of CD8+ T cells in alopecia areata. TCRdb's table, derived via immunoSEQ multiplex PCR, lists solely in-frame clones and lacks some. The data contain about 200,000 clones, 55% to 75% of them seen just once; the ten biggest clones take up 5.5% to 6%. Sequenced material: CD4+ T cells sorted from blood, taken at week 24, from a patient treated with tofacitinib. These receptors were obtained from a human donor with alopecia areata. CDR3s include the opening cysteine and the closing phenylalanine or tryptophan. Fields, in order: clone size, J gene, V gene, D gene, CDR3 DNA, CDR3 protein. The D gene is left open where the match is weak. Clone size, where shown, is once, few, many, or a class for clones that have expanded.

-,TRBJ2-5,TRBV25-1,TRBD1,TGTGCCAGCAACCCCCGGGACAGGGGTGTCGAGACCCAGTACTTC,CASNPRDRGVETQYF
-,TRBJ1-6,TRBV6-6,-,TGTGCCAGCAGACCCTGGAGGGGCATAGGCAATTCACCCCTCCACTTT,CASRPWRGIGNSPLHF
-,TRBJ1-5,TRBV30,TRBD1,TGTGCCTGGGCAGGGGGTGGCAATCAGCCCCAGCATTTT,CAWAGGGNQPQHF
-,TRBJ2-3,TRBV4-3,-,TGCGCCAGCAGCCAAGATCATCCGGGGACAGATACGCAGTATTTT,CASSQDHPGTDTQYF
-,TRBJ2-2,TRBV18,-,TGTGCCAGCTCACCACAGCGGGTAAACACCGGGGAGCTGTTTTTT,CASSPQRVNTGELFF
-,TRBJ2-7,TRBV11-2,-,TGTGCCAGCAGCCCGCCTAGTAGCGGGCAGTACTTC,CASSPPSSGQYF
-,TRBJ1-4,TRBV29-1,-,TGCAGCGCCTCCAGGGGCAATGAAAAACTGTTTTTT,CSASRGNEKLFF
few,TRBJ2-2,TRBV6-6,-,TGTGCCAGCAGTTCTCTGGGACGGGACACCGGGGAGCTGTTTTTT,CASSSLGRDTGELFF
-,TRBJ2-1,TRBV6-6,TRBD2,TGTGCCAGCAGTTACGCGGGGGTCAATGAGCAGTTCTTC,CASSYAGVNEQFF
-,TRBJ2-3,TRBV25-1,-,TGTGCCAGCAGTGAATGGATTGGCAGGACAGATACGCAGTATTTT,CASSEWIGRTDTQYF
-,TRBJ2-3,TRBV5-1,TRBD2,TGCGCCAGCAGCCAAGGAAGCGGGAGGAGCACAGATACGCAGTATTTT,CASSQGSGRSTDTQYF
few,TRBJ1-4,TRBV29-1,TRBD1,TGCAGCGTTGGAGGCGCAGGGGGAAGTTCTGAAAAACTGTTTTTT,CSVGGAGGSSEKLFF
-,TRBJ2-5,TRBV30,-,TGTGCCTGGAGTGTTCGGGTGACCCAGTACTTC,CAWSVRVTQYF
-,TRBJ1-3,TRBV29-1,-,TGCAGCGTCGCGCCCGGGCCCAGGGACACCATATATTTT,CSVAPGPRDTIYF
-,TRBJ1-2,TRBV6-6,-,TGTGCCACCACCCGGGAGAACTATGGCTACACCTTC,CATTRENYGYTF
-,TRBJ1-2,TRBV18,-,TGTGCCAGCTCACCAAGCCTTGCCCTCAATGGCTACACCTTC,CASSPSLALNGYTF
-,TRBJ2-5,TRBV10-3,-,TGTGCCATCAGTTCTCCCGACTTACGACAAGAGACCCAGTACTTC,CAISSPDLRQETQYF